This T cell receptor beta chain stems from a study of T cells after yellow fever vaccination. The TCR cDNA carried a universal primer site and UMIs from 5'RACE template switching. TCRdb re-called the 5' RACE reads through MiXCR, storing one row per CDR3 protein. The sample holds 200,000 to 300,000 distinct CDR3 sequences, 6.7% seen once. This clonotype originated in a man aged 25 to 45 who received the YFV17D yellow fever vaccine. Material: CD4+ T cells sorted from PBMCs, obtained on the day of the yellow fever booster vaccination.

CDR3 in DNA: TGTGCCAGCAGTTCAGAAGGGGGGCTTTATTCACCCCTCCACTTT. This translates into CASSSEGGLYSPLHF. J is TRBJ1-6 and V is TRBV6-5; D may be TRBD1 (6 bases). The length of the CDR3 is 15 residues. V dropped 4 bases and J dropped 8 bases, with 15 bases sitting between them. CDR1 is MNHEY and CDR2 is SVGAGI in the germline V gene.